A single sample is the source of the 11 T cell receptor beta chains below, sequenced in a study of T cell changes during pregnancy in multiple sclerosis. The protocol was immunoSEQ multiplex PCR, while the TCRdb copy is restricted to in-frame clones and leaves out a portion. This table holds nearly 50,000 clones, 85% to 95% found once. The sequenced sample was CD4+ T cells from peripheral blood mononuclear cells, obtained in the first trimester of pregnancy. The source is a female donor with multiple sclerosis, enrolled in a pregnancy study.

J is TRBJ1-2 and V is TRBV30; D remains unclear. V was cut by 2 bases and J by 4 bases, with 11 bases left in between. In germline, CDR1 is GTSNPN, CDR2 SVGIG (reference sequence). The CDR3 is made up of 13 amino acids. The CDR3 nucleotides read TGTGCCTGGAGTCCACTGGTGGTCTATGGCTACACCTTC. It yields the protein CAWSPLVVYGYTF.

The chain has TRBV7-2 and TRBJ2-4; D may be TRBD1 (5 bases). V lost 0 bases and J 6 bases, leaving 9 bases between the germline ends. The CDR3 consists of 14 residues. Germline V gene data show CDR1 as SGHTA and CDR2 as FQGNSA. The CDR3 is CASSLAQGRNIQYF. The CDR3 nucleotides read TGTGCCAGCAGCTTAGCGCAGGGTAGAAACATTCAGTACTTC.

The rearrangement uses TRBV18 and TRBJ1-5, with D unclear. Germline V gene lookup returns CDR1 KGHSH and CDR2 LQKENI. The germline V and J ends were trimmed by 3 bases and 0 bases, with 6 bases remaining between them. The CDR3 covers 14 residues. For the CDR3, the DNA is TGTGCCAGCTCACCCGACATTAGCAATCAGCCCCAGCATTTT. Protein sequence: CASSPDISNQPQHF.

As DNA, the CDR3 is TGTGCCAGCAGCCAACCTCGTCCCCCTCAAGAGACCCAGTACTTC. Its translation is CASSQPRPPQETQYF. This rearrangement joins TRBV14 to TRBJ2-5, with no clear D. CDR3 size: 15 residues. Germline V gene data show CDR1 as SGHDN and CDR2 as FVKESK. Trimming took 2 bases from V and 2 from J, leaving 12 bases between them.

The CDR3 DNA reads TGTGCCAGCAGTGAAGCGGGGGACAGATACTACGAGCAGTACTTC. The encoded protein is CASSEAGDRYYEQYF. V gene TRBV2 combines with J gene TRBJ2-7; 7 bases fit TRBD1. J was trimmed by 3 bases and V by 0 bases; bases with no gene match: 5. This CDR3 has 15 residues. Germline V gene lookup returns CDR1 SNHLY and CDR2 FYNNEI.

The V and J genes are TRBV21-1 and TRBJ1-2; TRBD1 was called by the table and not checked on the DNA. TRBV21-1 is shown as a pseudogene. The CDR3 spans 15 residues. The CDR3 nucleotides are TGTGCCAGCAGCATCCCTGTGGCAGGGGACTATGGCTACACCTTC. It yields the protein CASSIPVAGDYGYTF.

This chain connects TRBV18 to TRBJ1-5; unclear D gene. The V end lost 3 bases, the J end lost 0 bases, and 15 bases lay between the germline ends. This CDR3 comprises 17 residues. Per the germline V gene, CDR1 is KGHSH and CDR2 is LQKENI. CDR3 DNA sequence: TGTGCCAGCTCACCCACAACAGCTGGATATAGCAATCAGCCCCAGCATTTT. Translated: CASSPTTAGYSNQPQHF.

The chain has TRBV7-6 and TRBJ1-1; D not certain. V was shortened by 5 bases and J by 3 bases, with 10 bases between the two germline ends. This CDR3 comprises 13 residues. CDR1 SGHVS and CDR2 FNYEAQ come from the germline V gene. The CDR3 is CASSRDLDTEAFF. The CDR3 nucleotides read TGTGCCAGCAGCCGAGATTTGGACACTGAAGCTTTCTTT.

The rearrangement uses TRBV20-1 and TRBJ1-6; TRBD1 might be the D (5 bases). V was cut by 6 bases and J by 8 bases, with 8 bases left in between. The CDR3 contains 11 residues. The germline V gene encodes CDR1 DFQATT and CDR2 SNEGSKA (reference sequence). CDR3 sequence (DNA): TGCAGTGCGGGGACTGATTCACCCCTCCACTTT. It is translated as CSAGTDSPLHF.

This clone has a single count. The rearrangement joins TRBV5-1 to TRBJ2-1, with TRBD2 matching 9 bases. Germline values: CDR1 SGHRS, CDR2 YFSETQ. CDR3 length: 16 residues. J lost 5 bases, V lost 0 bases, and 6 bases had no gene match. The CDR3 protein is CASSLAWAGGDNEQFF. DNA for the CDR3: TGCGCCAGCAGCTTGGCCTGGGCGGGGGGGGACAATGAGCAGTTCTTC.

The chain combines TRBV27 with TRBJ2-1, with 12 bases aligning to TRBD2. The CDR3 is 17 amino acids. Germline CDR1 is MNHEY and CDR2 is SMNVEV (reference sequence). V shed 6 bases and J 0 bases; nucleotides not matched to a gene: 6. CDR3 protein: CASRGLAGTSSYNEQFF. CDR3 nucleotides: TGTGCCAGCAGAGGACTAGCGGGGACAAGCTCCTACAATGAGCAGTTCTTC.